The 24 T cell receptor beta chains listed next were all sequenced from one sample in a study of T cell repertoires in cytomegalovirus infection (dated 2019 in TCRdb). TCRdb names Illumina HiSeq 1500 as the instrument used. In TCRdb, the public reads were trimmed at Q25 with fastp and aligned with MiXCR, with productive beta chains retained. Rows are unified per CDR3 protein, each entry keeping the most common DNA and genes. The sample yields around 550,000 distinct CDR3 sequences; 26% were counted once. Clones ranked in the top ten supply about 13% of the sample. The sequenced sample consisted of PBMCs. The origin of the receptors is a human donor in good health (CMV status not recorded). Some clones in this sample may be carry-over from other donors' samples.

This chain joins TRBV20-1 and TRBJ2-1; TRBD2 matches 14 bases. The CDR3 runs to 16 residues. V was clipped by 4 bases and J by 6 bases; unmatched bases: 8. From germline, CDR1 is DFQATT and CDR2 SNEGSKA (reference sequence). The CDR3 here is CSAKGLAGVIVNEQFF. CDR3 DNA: TGCAGTGCTAAGGGACTAGCGGGAGTTATCGTCAATGAGCAGTTCTTC.

The CDR3 sequence is CASSDDLGRYGQYV. The CDR3 nucleotides read TGTGCCAGCAGTGACGACTTGGGACGATACGGGCAGTACGTC. This chain connects TRBV2 to TRBJ2-7; D assignment may be TRBD1 or TRBD2 (5 bases each). Germline V gene data show CDR1 as SNHLY and CDR2 as FYNNEI. This CDR3 has 14 residues.

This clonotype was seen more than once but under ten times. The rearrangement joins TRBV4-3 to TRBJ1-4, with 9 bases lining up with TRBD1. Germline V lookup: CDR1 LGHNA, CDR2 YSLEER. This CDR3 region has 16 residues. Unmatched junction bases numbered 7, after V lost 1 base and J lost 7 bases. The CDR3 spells CASSQGLTGGFEKLFF. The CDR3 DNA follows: TGCGCCAGCAGCCAAGGCCTAACAGGGGGCTTTGAAAAACTGTTTTTT.

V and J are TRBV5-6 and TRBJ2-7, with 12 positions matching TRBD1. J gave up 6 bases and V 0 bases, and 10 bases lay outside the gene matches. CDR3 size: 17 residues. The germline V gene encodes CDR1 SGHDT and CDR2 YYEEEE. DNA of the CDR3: TGTGCCAGCAGCTTGGTTCCGGTTGGGACAGGGGGCGCCGAGCAGTACTTC. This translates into CASSLVPVGTGGAEQYF.

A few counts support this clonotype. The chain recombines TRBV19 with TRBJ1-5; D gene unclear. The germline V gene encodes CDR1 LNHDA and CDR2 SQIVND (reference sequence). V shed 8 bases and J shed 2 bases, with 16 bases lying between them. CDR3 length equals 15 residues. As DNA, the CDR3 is TGTGCCAGTGGGAATCGGATGGTGCGCAATCAGCCCCAGCATTTT. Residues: CASGNRMVRNQPQHF.

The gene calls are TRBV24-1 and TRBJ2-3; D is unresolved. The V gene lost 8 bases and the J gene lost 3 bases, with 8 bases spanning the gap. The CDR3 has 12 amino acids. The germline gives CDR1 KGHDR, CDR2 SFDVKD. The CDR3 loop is CATMAETDTQYF. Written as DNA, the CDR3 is TGTGCCACCATGGCAGAGACAGATACGCAGTATTTT.

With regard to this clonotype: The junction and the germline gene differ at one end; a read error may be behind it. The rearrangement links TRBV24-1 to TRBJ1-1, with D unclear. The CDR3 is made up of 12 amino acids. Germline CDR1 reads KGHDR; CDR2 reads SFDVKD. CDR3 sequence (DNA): TGTGCCACCAGTGGCTTAGGCCCTGAGGCTTTCTTT. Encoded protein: CATSGLGPEAFF.

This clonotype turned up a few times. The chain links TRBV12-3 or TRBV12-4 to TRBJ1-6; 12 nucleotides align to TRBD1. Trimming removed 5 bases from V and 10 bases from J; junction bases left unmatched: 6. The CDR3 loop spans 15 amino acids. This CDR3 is CASSPWDRGRSPLHF. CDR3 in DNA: TGTGCCAGCAGTCCATGGGACAGGGGGCGATCACCCCTCCACTTT.

The CDR3 loop reads CSVESSAAAKNIQYF. The CDR3 DNA reads TGCAGCGTTGAAAGTAGCGCGGCTGCCAAAAACATTCAGTACTTC. The chain employs TRBV29-1 and TRBJ2-4; D possibly corresponds to TRBD2 (5 bases). The germline V gene encodes CDR1 SQVTM and CDR2 ANQGSEA. Trimming took 2 bases from V and 1 from J, leaving 12 bases between them. The CDR3 consists of 15 residues.

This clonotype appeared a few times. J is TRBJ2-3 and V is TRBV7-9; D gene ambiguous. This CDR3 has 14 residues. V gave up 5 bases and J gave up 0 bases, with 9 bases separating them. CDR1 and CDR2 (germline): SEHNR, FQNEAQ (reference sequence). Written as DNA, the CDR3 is TGTGCCAGCAGCATTCCCCCTAGCACAGATACGCAGTATTTT. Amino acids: CASSIPPSTDTQYF.

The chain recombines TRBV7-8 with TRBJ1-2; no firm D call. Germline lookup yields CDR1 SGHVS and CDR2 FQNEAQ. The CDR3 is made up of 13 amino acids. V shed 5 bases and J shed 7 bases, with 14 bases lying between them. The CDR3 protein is CASSVKEDLGYTF. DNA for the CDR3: TGTGCCAGCAGCGTAAAGGAGGATCTTGGCTACACCTTC.

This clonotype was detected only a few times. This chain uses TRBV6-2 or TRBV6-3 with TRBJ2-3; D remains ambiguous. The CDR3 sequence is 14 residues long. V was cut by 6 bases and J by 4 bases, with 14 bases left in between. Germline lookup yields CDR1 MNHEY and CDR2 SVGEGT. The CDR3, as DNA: TGTGCCAGCAGGCTTCGTGTCTCACCAGATACGCAGTATTTT. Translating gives CASRLRVSPDTQYF.

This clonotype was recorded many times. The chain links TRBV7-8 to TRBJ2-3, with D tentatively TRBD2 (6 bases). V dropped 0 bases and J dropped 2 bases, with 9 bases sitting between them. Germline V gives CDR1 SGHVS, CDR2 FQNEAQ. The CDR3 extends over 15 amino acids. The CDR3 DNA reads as TGTGCCAGCAGCTTAGCGGGAGGAACCACAGATACGCAGTATTTT. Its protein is CASSLAGGTTDTQYF.

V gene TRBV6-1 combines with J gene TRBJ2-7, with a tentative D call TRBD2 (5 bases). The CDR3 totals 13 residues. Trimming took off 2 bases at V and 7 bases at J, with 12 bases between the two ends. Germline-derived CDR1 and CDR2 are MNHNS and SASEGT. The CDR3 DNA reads TGTGCCAGCAGTGAATTGGGGAGCGGAGAGCAGTACTTC. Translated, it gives CASSELGSGEQYF.

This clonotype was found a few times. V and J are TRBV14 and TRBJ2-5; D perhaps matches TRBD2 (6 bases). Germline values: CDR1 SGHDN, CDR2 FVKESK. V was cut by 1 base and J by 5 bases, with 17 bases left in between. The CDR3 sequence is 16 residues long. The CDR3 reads CASSQARGSKAETQYF. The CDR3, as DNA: TGTGCCAGCAGCCAAGCGCGGGGAAGTAAAGCGGAGACCCAGTACTTC. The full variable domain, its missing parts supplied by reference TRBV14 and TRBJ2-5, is EAGVTQFPSHSVIEKGQTVTLRCDPISGHDNLYWYRRVMGKEIKFLLHFVKESKQDESGMPNNRFLAERTGGTYSTLKVQPAELEDSGVYFCASSQARGSKAETQYFGPGTRLLVL.

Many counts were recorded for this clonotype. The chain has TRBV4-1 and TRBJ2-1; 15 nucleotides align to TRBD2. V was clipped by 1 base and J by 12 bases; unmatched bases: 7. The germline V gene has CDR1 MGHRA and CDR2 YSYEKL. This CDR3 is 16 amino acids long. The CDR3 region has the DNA TGCGCCAGCAGCCAAGCCCCGGGACTAGCGGGAGGTGCGCAGTTCTTC. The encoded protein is CASSQAPGLAGGAQFF.

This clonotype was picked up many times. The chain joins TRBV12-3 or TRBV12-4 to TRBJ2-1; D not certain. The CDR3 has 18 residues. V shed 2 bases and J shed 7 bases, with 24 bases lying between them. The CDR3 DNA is TGTGCCAGCAGTTTAACCTTATATCCATTGGGGTTGAGGAATGAGCAGTTCTTC. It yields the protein CASSLTLYPLGLRNEQFF.

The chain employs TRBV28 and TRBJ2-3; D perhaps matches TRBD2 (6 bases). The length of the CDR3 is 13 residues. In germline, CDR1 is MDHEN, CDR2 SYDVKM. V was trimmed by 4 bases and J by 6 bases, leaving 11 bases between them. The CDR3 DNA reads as TGTGCCAGCAGTTCCTATCGGGGGGATACGCAGTATTTT. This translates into CASSSYRGDTQYF.

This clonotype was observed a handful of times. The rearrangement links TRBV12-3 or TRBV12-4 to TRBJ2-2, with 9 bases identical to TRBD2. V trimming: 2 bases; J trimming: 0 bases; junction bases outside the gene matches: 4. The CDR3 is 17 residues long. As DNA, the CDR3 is TGTGCCAGCAGTTTACTAGCGGGAAACTCGAACACCGGGGAGCTGTTTTTT. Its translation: CASSLLAGNSNTGELFF.

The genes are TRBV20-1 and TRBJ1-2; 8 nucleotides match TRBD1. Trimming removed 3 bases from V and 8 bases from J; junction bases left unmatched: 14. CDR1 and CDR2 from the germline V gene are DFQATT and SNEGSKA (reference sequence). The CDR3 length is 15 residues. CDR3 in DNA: TGCAGTGCTAGTGACCCCCGGAACAGGGGGAACGGCTACACCTTC. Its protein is CSASDPRNRGNGYTF.

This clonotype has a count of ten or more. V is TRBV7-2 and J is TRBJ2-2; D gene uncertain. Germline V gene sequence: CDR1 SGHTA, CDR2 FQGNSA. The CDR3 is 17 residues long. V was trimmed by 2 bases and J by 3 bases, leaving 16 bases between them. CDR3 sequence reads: CASSLTVATRYTGELFF. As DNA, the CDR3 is TGTGCCAGCAGCTTAACTGTGGCGACACGTTACACCGGGGAGCTGTTTTTT.

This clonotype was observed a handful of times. The CDR3 DNA reads as TGTGCCAGCAGCTTAGAAGTAGGCGGACTAACGATCGGGGAGCTGTTTTTT. This sequence encodes CASSLEVGGLTIGELFF. The chain has TRBV7-2 and TRBJ2-2; D is possibly TRBD2 (6 bases). V dropped 1 base and J dropped 7 bases, with 19 bases sitting between them. In germline, CDR1 is SGHTA, CDR2 FQGNSA. CDR3 length: 17 residues.

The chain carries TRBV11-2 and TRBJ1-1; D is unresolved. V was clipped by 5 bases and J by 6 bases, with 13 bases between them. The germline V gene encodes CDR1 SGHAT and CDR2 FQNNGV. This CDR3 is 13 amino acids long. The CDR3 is CASSLIEGAEAFF. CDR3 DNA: TGTGCCAGCAGCCTAATTGAAGGCGCTGAAGCTTTCTTT.

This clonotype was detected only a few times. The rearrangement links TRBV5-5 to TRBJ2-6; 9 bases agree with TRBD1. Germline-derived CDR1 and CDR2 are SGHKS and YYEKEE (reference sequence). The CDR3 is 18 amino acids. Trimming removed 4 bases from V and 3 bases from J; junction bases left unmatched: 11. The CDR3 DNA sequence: TGTGCCAGCAGCCCCACCGGGACAGGGAAATTTGGGGCCAACGTCCTGACTTTC. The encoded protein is CASSPTGTGKFGANVLTF.